The clone carrying this T cell receptor beta chain showed up just a few times. PCR was performed a second time for 7 to 11 cycles using a sample-barcoded 5' primer and a J-beta primer mix. One entry per CDR3 protein results from TCRdb running MiXCR on the 5' RACE reads. The sample lists 800,000 to 950,000 distinct CDR3 sequences, just under 30% seen once, with roughly a tenth in the top ten. CDR3 length: 12 amino acids. Trimming took 4 bases from V and 8 from J, leaving 10 bases between them. In germline, CDR1 is SGHRS, CDR2 YFSETQ. The data stem from a study of blood T cells in healthy people across ages. The data also belong to a second study, concerning T cells of mothers and their children.

Sequencing was performed on blood. This clonotype was obtained from a middle-aged woman in good health. The chain combines TRBV5-1 with TRBJ2-1; D is unresolved. The CDR3 DNA follows: TGCGCCAGCAGCCCTAGTCTGGATGAGCAGTTCTTC. It yields the protein CASSPSLDEQFF.